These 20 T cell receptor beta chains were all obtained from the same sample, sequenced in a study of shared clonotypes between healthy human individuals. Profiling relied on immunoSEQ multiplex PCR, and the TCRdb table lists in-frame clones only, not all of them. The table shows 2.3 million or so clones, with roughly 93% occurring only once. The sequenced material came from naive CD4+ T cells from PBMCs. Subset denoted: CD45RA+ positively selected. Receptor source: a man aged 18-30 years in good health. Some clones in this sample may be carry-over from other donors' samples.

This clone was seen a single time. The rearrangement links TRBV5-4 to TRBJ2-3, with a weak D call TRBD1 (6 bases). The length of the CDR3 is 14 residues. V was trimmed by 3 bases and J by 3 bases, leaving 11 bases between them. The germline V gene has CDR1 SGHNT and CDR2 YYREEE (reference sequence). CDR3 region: CASSSGQRTDTQYF. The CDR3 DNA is TGTGCCAGCAGCTCAGGACAGCGGACAGATACGCAGTATTTT.

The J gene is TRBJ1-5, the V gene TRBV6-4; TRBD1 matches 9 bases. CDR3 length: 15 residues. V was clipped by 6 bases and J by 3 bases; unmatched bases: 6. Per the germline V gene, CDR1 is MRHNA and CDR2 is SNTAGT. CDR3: CASRADRGFNQPQHF. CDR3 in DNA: TGTGCCAGCAGAGCCGACAGGGGGTTCAATCAGCCCCAGCATTTT.

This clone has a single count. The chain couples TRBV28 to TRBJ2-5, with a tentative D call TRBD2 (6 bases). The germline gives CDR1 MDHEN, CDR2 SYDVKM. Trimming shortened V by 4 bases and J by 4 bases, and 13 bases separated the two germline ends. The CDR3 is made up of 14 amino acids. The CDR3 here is CASSSGAGTETQYF. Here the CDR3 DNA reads TGTGCCAGCAGTTCCGGGGCGGGGACAGAGACCCAGTACTTC.

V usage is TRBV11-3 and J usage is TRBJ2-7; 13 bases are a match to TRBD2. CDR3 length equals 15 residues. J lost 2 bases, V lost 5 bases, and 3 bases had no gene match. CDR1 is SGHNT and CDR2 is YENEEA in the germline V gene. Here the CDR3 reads CASSMGLAGTYEQYF. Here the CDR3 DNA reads TGTGCCAGCAGCATGGGACTAGCGGGGACCTACGAGCAGTACTTC.

The CDR3 DNA follows: TGTGCCAGCAGCTTCAGACAGGGGGTAGATACGCAGTATTTT. Its protein product is CASSFRQGVDTQYF. V and J are TRBV7-2 and TRBJ2-3, with 9 bases aligning to TRBD1. Germline V gene sequence: CDR1 SGHTA, CDR2 FQGNSA. J gave up 5 bases and V 3 bases, and 3 bases lay outside the gene matches. There are 14 residues in the CDR3.

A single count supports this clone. CDR3 nucleotide sequence: TGTGCCAGCAGCTCAAGCGGGAGGGTCGGGGAGCTGTTTTTT. It is translated as CASSSSGRVGELFF. The V call is TRBV7-2, the J call TRBJ2-2; 10 bases line up with TRBD2. The CDR3 is 14 amino acids. Germline assignment: CDR1 SGHTA and CDR2 FQGNSA. Germline trimming cut 4 bases from V and 7 bases from J; bases unmatched to any gene: 3.

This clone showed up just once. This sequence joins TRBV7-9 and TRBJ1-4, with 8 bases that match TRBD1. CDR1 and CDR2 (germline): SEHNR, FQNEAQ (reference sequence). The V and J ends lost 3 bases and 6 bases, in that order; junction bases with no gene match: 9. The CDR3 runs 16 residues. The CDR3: CASSFGLQGAYEKLFF. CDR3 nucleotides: TGTGCCAGCAGCTTTGGGCTCCAGGGGGCGTATGAAAAACTGTTTTTT.

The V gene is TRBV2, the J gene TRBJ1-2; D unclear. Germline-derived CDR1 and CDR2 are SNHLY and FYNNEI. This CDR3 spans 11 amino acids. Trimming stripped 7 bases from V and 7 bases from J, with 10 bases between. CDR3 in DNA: TGTGCCAGCACCGAACGGGGTGGCTACACCTTC. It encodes CASTERGGYTF.

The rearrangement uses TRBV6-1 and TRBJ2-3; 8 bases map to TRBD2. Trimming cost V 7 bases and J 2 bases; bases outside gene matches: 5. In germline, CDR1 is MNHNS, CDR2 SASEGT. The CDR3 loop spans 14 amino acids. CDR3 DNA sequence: TGTGCCAGCAAACTAGCGGTTTTCACAGATACGCAGTATTTT. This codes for CASKLAVFTDTQYF.

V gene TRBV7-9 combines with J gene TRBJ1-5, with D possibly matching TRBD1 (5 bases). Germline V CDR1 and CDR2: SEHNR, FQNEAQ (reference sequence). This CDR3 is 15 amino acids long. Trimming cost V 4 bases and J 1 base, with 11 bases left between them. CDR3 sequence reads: CASSSKGQSNQPQHF. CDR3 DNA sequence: TGTGCCAGCAGCTCCAAGGGGCAAAGCAATCAGCCCCAGCATTTT.

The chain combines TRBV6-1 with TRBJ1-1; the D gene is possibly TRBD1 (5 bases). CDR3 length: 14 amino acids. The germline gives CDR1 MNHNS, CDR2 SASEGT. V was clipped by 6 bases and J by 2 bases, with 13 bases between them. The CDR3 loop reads CASRNWDPNTEAFF. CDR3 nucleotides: TGTGCCAGCAGGAATTGGGACCCAAACACTGAAGCTTTCTTT.

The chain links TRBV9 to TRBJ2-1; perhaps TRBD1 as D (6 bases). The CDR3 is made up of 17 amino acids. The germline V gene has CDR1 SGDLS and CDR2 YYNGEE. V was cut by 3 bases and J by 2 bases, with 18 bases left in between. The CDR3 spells CASSEGPGHRAYNEQFF. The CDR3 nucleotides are TGTGCCAGCAGCGAGGGACCGGGACATCGCGCCTACAATGAGCAGTTCTTC.

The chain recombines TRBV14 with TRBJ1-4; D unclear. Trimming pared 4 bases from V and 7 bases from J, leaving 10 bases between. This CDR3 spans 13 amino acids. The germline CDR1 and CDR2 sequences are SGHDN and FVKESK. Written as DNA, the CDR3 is TGTGCCAGCAGCCGCGGGGTCCGTGAAAAACTGTTTTTT. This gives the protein CASSRGVREKLFF. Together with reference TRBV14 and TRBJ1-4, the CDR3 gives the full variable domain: EAGVTQFPSHSVIEKGQTVTLRCDPISGHDNLYWYRRVMGKEIKFLLHFVKESKQDESGMPNNRFLAERTGGTYSTLKVQPAELEDSGVYFCASSRGVREKLFFGSGTQLSVL.

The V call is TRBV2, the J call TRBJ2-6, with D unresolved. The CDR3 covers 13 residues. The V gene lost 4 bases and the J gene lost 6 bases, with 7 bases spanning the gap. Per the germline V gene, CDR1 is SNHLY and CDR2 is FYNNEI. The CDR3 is CASSGEMANVLTF. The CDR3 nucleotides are TGTGCCAGCAGTGGTGAGATGGCCAACGTCCTGACTTTC.

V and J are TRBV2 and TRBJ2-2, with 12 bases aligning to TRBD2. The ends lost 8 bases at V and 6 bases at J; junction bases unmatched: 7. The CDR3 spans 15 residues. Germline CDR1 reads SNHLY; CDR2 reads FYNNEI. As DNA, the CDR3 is TGTGCCAGCGAACCTAGCGGGAGGGCCTCCGGGGAGCTGTTTTTT. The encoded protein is CASEPSGRASGELFF.

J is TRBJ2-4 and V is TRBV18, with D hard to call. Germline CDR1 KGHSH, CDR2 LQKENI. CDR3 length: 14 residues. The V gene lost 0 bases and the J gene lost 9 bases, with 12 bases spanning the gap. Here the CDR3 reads CASSPPTGPGIQYF. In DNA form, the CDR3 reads TGTGCCAGCTCACCACCGACGGGCCCCGGCATTCAGTACTTC.

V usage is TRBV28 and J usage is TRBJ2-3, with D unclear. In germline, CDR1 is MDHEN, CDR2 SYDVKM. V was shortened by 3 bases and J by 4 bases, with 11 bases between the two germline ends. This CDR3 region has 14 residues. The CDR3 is CASSFWILSDTQYF. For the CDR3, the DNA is TGTGCCAGCAGTTTTTGGATTTTATCAGATACGCAGTATTTT.

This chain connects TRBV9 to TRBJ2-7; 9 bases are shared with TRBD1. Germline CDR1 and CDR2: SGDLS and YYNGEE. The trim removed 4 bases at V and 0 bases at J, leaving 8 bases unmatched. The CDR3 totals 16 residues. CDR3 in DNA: TGTGCCAGCAGCTCGTCAGGACAGGGGATCTCCTACGAGCAGTACTTC. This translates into CASSSSGQGISYEQYF.

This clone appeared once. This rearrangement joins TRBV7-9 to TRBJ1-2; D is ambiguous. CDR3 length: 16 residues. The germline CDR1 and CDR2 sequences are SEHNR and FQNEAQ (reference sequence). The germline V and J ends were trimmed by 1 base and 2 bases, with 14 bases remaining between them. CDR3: CASSLVYSPGNYGYTF. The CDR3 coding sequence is TGTGCCAGCAGCTTAGTATATAGTCCCGGGAACTATGGCTACACCTTC.

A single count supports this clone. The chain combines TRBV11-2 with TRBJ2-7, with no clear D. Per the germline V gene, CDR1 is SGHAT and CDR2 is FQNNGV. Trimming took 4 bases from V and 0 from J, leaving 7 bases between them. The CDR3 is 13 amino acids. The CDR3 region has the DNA TGTGCCAGCAGCTCCGTAGCCTCCTACGAGCAGTACTTC. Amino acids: CASSSVASYEQYF.